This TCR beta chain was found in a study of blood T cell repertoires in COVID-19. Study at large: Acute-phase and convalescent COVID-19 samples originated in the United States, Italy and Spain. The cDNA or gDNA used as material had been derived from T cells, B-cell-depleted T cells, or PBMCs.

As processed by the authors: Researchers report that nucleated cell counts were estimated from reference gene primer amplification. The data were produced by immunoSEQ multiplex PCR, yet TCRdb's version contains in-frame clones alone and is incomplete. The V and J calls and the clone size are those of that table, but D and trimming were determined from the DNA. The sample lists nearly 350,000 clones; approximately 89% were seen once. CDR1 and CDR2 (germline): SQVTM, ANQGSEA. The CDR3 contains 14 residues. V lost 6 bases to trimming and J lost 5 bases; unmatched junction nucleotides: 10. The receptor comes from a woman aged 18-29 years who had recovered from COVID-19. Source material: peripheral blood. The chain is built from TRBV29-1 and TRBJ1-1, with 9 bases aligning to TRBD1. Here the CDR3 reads CSVRYRGLITEAFF. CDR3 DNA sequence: TGCAGCGTGAGATACAGGGGGCTGATTACTGAAGCTTTCTTT. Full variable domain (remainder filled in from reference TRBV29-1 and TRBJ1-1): SAVISQKPSRDICQRGTSLTIQCQVDSQVTMMFWYRQQPGQSLTLIATANQGSEATYESGFVIDKFPISRPNLTFSTLTVSNMSPEDSSIYLCSVRYRGLITEAFFGQGTRLTVV.